This TCR beta chain emerged from a study of cytomegalovirus exposure and HLA in healthy donors. General observations from the study: Solely CMV serostatus was available to characterize immune exposure.

Amplification used 60 Vbeta primers and 13 Jbeta primers. The table came from immunoSEQ multiplex PCR; TCRdb's copy has only in-frame clones and leaves some out. The data hold tens of thousands of clones, with over 70% observed a single time. A word on this clone: Its cognate antigen is unknown.

The CDR3 runs to 15 residues. Germline V gene data show CDR1 as SGHRS and CDR2 as YFSETQ. The V gene end was trimmed by 7 bases and the J gene end by 6 bases; junction bases not matched to a gene: 13. The genes are TRBV5-1 and TRBJ2-3, with 8 bases matching TRBD2. The sequencing input was PBMCs. The sequence came from a girl aged 2 to 9 in good health and CMV-seropositive. The CDR3 region has the DNA TGCGCCAGCCGGGGGGAGAGCGGGAGCGGTGATACGCAGTATTTT. It is translated as CASRGESGSGDTQYF.